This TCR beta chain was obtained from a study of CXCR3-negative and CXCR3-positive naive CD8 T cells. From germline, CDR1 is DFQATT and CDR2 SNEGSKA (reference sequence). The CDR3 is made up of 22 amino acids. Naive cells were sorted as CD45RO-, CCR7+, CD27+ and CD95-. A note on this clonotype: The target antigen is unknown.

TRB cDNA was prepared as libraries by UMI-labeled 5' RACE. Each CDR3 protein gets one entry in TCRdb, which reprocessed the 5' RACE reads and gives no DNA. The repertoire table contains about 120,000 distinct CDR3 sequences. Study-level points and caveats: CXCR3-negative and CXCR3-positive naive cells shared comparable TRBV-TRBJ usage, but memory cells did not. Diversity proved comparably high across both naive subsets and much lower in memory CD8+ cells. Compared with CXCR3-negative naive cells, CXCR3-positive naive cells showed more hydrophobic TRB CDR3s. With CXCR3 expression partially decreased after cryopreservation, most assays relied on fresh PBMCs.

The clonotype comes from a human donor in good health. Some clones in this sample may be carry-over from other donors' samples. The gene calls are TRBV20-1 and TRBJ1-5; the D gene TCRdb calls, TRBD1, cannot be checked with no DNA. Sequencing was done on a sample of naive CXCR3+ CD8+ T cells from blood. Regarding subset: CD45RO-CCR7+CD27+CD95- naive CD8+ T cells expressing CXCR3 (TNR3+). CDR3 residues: CSARSRIEWTGAISSINQPQHF.